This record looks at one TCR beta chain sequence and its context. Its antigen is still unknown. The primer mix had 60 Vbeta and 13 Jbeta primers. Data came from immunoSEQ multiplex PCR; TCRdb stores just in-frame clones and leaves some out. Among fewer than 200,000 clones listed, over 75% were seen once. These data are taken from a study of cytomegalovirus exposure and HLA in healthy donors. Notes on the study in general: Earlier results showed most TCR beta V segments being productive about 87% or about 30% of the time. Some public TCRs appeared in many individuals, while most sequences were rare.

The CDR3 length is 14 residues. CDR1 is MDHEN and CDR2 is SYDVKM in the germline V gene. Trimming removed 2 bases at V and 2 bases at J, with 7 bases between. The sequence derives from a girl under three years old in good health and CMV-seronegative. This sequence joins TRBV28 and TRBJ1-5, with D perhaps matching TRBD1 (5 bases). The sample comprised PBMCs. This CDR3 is CASSLARGNQPQHF. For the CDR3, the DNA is TGTGCCAGCAGTTTAGCCAGGGGCAATCAGCCCCAGCATTTT.